The rows below give T cell receptor beta chains drawn from one sample of a study of a mutant IDH1 vaccine in newly diagnosed glioma. Their cognate antigens are unknown. Profiled with immunoSEQ multiplex PCR; TCRdb holds only in-frame clones, not every one. This table has around 32,000 clones, roughly 80% appearing once. This material consisted of PBMCs, taken from a glioma patient whose treatment included an IDH1 peptide vaccine. All receptors derive from a woman under 30 with glioma. The CDR3 runs from the conserved cysteine through the conserved F or W. The D gene is left open where the match is weak. Part of the rows lack a size; the others show once, few, many or a class for expanded clones.

v_call	clone_size	d_call	cdr3_length	j_call	cdr3_aa	cdr3_nt
TRBV5-4	.	.	15	TRBJ2-3	CASSLANSGTDTQYF	TGTGCCAGCAGCTTGGCCAATAGCGGCACAGATACGCAGTATTTT
TRBV19	.	.	16	TRBJ2-7	CASSIWSGGERGEQYF	TGTGCCAGTAGTATTTGGTCAGGCGGGGAGAGGGGGGAGCAGTACTTC
TRBV5-8	.	.	15	TRBJ2-3	CASSKLSGGFGTQYF	TGTGCCAGCAGCAAATTGTCAGGGGGGTTTGGTACGCAGTATTTT
TRBV5-4	medium-sized	TRBD1	15	TRBJ2-5	CASSLVTGVQETQYF	TGTGCCAGCAGCTTGGTCACAGGGGTCCAAGAGACCCAGTACTTC
TRBV30	.	.	12	TRBJ1-1	CAWSRGNIEAFF	TGTGCCTGGAGTCGGGGGAATATTGAAGCTTTCTTT
TRBV21-1	.	.	15	TRBJ1-1	CASSTGPGTNTEAFF	TGTGCCAGCAGCACAGGACCGGGTACGAACACTGAAGCTTTCTTT
TRBV4-3	.	.	17	TRBJ1-2	CASSQDRGGLFDYGYTF	TGCGCCAGCAGCCAAGATAGAGGGGGATTGTTTGACTATGGCTACACCTTC
TRBV27	.	.	17	TRBJ1-2	CASSLKLIQGPQGGYTF	TGTGCCAGCAGTTTAAAGCTGATCCAAGGCCCTCAGGGCGGCTACACCTTC
TRBV2	.	.	9	TRBJ1-1	CASRTEAFF	TGTGCCAGCAGAACTGAAGCTTTCTTT
TRBV28	.	.	15	TRBJ2-7	CASRDGGPRSYEQYF	TGTGCCAGCAGGGACGGGGGTCCTAGGTCCTACGAGCAGTACTTC